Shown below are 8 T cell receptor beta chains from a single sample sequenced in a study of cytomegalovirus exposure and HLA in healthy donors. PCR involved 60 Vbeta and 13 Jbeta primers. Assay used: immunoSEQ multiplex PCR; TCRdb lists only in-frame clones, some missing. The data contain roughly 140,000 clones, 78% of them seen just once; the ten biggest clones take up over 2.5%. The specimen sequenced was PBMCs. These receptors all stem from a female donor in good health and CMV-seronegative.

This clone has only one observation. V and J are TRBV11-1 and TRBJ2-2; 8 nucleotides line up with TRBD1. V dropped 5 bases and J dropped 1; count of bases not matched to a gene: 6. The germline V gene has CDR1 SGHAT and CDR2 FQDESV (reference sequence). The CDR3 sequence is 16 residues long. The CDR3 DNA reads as TGTGCCAGCAGCCGCGGACAGGGAGTGAACACCGGGGAGCTGTTTTTT. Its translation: CASSRGQGVNTGELFF.

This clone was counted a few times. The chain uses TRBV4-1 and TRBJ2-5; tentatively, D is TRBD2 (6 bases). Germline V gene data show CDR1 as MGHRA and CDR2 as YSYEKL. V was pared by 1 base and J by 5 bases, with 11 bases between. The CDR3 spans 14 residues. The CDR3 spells CASSQVTSPETQYF. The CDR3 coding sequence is TGCGCCAGCAGCCAAGTGACTAGTCCGGAGACCCAGTACTTC.

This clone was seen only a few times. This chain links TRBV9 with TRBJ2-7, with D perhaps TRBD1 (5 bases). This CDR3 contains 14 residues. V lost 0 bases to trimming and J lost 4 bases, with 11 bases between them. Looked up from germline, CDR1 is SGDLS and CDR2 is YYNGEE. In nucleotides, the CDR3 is TGTGCCAGCAGCGTAGGGTCCAGGGCTTACGAGCAGTACTTC. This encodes CASSVGSRAYEQYF. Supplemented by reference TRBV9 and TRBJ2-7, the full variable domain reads DSGVTQTPKHLITATGQRVTLRCSPRSGDLSVYWYQQSLDQGLQFLIQYYNGEERAKGNILERFSAQQFPDLHSELNLSSLELGDSALYFCASSVGSRAYEQYFGPGTRLTVT.

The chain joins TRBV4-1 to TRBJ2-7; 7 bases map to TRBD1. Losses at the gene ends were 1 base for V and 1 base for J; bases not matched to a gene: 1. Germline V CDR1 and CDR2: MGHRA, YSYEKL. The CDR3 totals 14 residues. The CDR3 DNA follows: TGCGCCAGCAGCCAAGTACAGGGGTCCTACGAGCAGTACTTC. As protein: CASSQVQGSYEQYF.

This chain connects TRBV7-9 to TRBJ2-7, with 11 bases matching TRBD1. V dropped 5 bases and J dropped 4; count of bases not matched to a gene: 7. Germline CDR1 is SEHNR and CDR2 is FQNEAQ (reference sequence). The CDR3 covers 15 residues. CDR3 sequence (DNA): TGTGCCAGCAGCAACGGACAGGGGGCCGGTTACGAGCAGTACTTC. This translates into CASSNGQGAGYEQYF.

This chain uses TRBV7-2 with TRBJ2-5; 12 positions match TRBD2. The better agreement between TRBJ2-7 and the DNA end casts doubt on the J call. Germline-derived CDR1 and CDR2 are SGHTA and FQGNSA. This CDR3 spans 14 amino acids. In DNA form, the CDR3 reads TGTGCCAGCGGGCTAGCGGGGGGGTCCTACGAGCAGTACTTC. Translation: CASGLAGGSYEQYF.

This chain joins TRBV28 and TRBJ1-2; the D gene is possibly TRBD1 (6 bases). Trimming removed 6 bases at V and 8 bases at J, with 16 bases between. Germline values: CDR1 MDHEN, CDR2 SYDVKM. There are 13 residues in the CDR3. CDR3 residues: CASSPLGAGGYTF. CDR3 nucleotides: TGTGCCAGCAGCCCCTTGGGGGCCGGGGGCTACACCTTC.

The DNA of the CDR3 is TGTGCCAGCAGCTTAGACAGGGTTTCAGAGACCCAGTACTTC. This gives the protein CASSLDRVSETQYF. The chain carries TRBV7-7 and TRBJ2-5; maybe TRBD1 (6 bases). This CDR3 contains 14 residues. The germline gives CDR1 SSHAT, CDR2 FNYEAQ (reference sequence). V gave up 1 base and J gave up 4 bases, with 10 bases separating them.